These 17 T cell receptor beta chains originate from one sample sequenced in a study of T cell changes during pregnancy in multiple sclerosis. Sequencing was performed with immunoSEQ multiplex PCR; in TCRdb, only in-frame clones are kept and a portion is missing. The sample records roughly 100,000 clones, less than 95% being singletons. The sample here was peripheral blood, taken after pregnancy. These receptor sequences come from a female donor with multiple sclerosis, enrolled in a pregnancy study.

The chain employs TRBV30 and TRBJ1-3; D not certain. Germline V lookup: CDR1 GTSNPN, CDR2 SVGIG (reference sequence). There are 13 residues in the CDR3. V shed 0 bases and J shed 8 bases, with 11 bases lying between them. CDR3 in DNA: TGTGCCTGGAGTGTAAAGGCGGTGGACACCATATATTTT. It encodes CAWSVKAVDTIYF.

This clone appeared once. As DNA, the CDR3 is TGTGCCAGCAGCTTAGATGGCGGGGGGAACACCGGGGAGCTGTTTTTT. Its translation: CASSLDGGGNTGELFF. V usage is TRBV11-3 and J usage is TRBJ2-2; 7 bases map to TRBD2. After removal of 0 bases from V and 1 base from J, the junction contained 2 bases not matched to a gene. The CDR3 runs to 16 residues. Germline lookup yields CDR1 SGHNT and CDR2 YENEEA.

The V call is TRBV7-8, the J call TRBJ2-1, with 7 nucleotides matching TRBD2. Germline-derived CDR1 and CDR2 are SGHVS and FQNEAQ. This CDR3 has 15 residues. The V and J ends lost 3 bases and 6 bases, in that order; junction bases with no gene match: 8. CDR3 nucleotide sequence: TGTGCCAGCAGCTTGGGTGCGGGGGTTCTCAATGAGCAGTTCTTC. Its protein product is CASSLGAGVLNEQFF.

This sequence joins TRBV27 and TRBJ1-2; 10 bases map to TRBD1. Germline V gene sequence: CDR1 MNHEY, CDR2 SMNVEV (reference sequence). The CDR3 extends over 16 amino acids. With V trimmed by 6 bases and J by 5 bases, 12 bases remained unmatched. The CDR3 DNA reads TGTGCCAGCAGCCCAAGACAGGGGGCCCTGGGTTATGGCTACACCTTC. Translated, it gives CASSPRQGALGYGYTF.

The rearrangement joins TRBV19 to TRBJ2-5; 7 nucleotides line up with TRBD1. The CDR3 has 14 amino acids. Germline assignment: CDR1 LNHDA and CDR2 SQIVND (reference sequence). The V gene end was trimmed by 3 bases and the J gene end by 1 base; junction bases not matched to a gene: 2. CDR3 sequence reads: CASSIGTVQETQYF. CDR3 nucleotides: TGTGCCAGTAGTATTGGGACAGTCCAAGAGACCCAGTACTTC.

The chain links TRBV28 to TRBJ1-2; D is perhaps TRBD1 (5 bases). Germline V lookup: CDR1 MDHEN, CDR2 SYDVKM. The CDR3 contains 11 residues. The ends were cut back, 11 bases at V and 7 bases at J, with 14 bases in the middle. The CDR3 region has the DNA TGTGCCTCAGTAGGGGTCGGTGGCTACACCTTC. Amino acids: CASVGVGGYTF.

The CDR3 here is CAWTGAGDTQYF. The DNA of the CDR3 is TGTGCCTGGACAGGGGCTGGAGATACGCAGTATTTT. V and J are TRBV30 and TRBJ2-3, with D possibly TRBD1 on 6 matching bases. The germline CDR1 and CDR2 sequences are GTSNPN and SVGIG (reference sequence). V gave up 4 bases and J gave up 5 bases, with 10 bases separating them. The CDR3 sequence is 12 residues long.

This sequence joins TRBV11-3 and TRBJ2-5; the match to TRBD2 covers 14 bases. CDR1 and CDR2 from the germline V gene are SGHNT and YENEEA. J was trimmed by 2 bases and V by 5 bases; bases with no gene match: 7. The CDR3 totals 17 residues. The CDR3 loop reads CASSTGLAGGLQETQYF. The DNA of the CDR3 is TGTGCCAGCAGCACAGGACTAGCGGGGGGCCTGCAAGAGACCCAGTACTTC.

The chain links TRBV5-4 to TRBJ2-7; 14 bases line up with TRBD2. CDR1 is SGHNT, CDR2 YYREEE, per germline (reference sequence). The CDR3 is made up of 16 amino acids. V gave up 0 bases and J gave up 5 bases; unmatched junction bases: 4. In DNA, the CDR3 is TGTGCCAGCAGCTTGGGGACTAGCGGGGGGATAAACGAGCAGTACTTC. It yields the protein CASSLGTSGGINEQYF.

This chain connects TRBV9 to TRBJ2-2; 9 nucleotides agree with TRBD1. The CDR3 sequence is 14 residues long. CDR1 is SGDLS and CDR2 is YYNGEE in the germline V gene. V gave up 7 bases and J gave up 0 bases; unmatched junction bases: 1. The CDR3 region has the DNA TGTGCCAGCCGGGACAGGGCGAACACCGGGGAGCTGTTTTTT. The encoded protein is CASRDRANTGELFF.

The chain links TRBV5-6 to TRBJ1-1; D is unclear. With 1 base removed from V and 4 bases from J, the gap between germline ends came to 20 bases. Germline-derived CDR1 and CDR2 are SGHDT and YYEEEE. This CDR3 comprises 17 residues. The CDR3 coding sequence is TGTGCCAGCAGCTTGAAGAGGGCCGAGACGCCGGGCACTGAAGCTTTCTTT. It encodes CASSLKRAETPGTEAFF.

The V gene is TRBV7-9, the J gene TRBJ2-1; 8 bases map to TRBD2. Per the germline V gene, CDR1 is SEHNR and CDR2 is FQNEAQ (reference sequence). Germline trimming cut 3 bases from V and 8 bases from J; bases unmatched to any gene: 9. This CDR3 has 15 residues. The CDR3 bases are TGTGCCAGCAGCTTCCCGGGAGGGAATTGGTATGAGCAGTTCTTC. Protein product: CASSFPGGNWYEQFF. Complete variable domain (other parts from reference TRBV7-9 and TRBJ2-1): DTGVSQNPRHKITKRGQNVTFRCDPISEHNRLYWYRQTLGQGPEFLTYFQNEAQLEKSRLLSDRFSAERPKGSFSTLEIQRTEQGDSAMYLCASSFPGGNWYEQFFGPGTRLTVL.

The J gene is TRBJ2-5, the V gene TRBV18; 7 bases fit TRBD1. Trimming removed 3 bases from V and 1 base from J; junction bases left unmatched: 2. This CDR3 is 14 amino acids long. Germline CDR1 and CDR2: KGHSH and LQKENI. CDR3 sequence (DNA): TGTGCCAGCTCACCCCGGGACAGCCAAGAGACCCAGTACTTC. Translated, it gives CASSPRDSQETQYF.

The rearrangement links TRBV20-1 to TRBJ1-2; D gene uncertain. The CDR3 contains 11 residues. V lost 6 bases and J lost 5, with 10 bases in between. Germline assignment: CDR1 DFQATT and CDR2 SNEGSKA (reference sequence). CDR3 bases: TGCAGTGCACGGGTCGAGTATGGCTACACCTTC. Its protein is CSARVEYGYTF.

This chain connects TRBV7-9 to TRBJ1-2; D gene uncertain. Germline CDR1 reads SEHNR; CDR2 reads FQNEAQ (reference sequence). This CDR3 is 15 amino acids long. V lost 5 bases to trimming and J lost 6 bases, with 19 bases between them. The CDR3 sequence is CASSPSRAGHHGYTF. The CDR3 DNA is TGTGCCAGCAGCCCAAGCCGAGCGGGCCACCATGGCTACACCTTC.

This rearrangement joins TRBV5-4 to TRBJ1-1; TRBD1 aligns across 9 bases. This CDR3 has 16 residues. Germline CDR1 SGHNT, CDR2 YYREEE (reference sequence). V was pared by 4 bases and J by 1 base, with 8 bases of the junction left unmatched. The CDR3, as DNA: TGTGCCAGCAGCGGAACCGGGACAGGGTCGAACACTGAAGCTTTCTTT. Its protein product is CASSGTGTGSNTEAFF.

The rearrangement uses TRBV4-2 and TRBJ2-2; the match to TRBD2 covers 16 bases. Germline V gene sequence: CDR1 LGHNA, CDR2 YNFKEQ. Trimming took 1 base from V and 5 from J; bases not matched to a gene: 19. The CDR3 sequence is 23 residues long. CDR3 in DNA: TGTGCCAGCAGCCAAGTTCTGTCAATTCCGGGACTAGCGGGGGGGAACCCGACCGGGGAGCTGTTTTTT. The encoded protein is CASSQVLSIPGLAGGNPTGELFF.